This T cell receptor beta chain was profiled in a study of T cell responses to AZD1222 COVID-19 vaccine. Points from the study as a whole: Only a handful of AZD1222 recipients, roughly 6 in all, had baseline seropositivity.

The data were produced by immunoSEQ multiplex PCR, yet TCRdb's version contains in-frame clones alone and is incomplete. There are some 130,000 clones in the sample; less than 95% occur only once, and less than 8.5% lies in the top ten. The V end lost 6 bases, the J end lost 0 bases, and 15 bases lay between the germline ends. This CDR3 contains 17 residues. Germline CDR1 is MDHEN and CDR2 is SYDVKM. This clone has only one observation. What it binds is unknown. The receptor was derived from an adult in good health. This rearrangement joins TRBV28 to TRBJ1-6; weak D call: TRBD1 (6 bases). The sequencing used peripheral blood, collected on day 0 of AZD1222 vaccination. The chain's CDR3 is CASSLAPDSSYNSPLHF. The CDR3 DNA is TGTGCCAGCAGCCTGGCCCCGGACAGCTCCTATAATTCACCCCTCCACTTT.